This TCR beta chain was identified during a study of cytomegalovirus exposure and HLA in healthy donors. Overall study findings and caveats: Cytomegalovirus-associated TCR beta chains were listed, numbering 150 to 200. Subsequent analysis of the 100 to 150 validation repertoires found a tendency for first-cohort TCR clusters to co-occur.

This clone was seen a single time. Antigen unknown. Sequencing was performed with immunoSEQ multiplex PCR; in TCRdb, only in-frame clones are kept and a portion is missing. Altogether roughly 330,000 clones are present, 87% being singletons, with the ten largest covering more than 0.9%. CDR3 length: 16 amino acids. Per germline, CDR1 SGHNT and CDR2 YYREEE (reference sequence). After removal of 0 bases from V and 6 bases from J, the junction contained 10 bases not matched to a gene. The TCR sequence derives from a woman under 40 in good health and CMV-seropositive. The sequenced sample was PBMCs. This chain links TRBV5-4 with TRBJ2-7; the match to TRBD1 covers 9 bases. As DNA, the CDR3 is TGTGCCAGCAGCTTGGGGATACAGGGGGCGCGACGCGAGCAGTACTTC. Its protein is CASSLGIQGARREQYF.